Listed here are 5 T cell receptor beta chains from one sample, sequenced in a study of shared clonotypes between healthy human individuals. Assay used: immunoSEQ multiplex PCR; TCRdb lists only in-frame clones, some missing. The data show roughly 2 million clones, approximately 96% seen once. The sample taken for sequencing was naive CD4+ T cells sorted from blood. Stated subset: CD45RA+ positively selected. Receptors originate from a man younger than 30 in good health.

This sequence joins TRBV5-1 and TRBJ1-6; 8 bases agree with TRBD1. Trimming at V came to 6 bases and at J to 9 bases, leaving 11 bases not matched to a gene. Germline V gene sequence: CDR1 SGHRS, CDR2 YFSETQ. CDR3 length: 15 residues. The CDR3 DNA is TGCGCCAGCACCCGTACTGGACAGGGTAGTTCACCCCTCCACTTT. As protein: CASTRTGQGSSPLHF.

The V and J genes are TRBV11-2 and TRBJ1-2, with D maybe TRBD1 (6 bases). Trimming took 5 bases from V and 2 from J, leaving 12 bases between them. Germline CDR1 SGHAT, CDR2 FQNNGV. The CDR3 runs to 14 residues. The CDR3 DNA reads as TGTGCCAGCAGCCCTTGGACAGAGAACTATGGCTACACCTTC. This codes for CASSPWTENYGYTF.

The DNA of the CDR3 is TGTGCCAGCAGCCTTAGCGGGGCGTCCGTGGATACGCAGTATTTT. This translates into CASSLSGASVDTQYF. The rearrangement joins TRBV7-2 to TRBJ2-3; 8 positions agree with TRBD2. The germline gives CDR1 SGHTA, CDR2 FQGNSA. The CDR3 extends over 15 amino acids. The trim removed 5 bases at V and 6 bases at J, leaving 10 bases unmatched.

CDR3 residues: CASSMGTVWRDIQYF. The CDR3 DNA follows: TGTGCCAGTAGTATGGGGACAGTTTGGCGAGACATTCAGTACTTC. This chain links TRBV19 with TRBJ2-4; 7 bases match TRBD1. The ends lost 3 bases at V and 8 bases at J; junction bases unmatched: 10. Germline CDR1 is LNHDA and CDR2 is SQIVND (reference sequence). There are 15 residues in the CDR3.

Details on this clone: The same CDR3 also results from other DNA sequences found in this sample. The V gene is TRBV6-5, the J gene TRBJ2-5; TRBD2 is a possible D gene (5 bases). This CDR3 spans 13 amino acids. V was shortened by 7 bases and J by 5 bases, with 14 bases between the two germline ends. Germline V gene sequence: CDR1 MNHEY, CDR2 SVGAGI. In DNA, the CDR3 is TGTGCCAGCACCCCTCCGGGAAGGGAGACCCAGTACTTC. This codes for CASTPPGRETQYF.